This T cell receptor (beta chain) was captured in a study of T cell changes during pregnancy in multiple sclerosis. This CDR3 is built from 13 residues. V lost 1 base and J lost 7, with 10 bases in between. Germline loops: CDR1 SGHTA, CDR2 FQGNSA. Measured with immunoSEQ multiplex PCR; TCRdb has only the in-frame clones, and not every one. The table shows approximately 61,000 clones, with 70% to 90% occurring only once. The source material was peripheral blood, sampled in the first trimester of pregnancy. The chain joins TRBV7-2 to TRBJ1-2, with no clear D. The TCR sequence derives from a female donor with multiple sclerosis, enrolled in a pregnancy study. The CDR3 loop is CASSLETAAGYTF. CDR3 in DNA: TGTGCCAGCAGCTTAGAGACGGCGGCTGGCTACACCTTC.